A selection of T cell receptor beta chains follows, all from one sample in a study of human T cells and chemical hapten exposure. Each CDR3 protein is one row after TCRdb ran MiXCR on the RACE reads. This table holds over 65,000 distinct CDR3 sequences, more than 9% found once. Source: whole blood, taken in connection with sensitization to the hapten diphenylcyclopropenone (DPC). Receptors were obtained from a young man with alopecia areata. Some clones in this sample may be carry-over from other donors' samples. The CDR3 runs from the conserved cysteine through the conserved F or W. The order of the fields is V gene, J gene, D gene, clone size, CDR3 DNA, CDR3 protein. D genes are given only for firm matches. Size tells how often a clone was seen (once, few, many) or the class of an expanded clone, and some rows leave it out.

TRBV29-1	TRBJ1-1	.	few	TGCAGCGTTGATGGCCAAATCGACACTGAAGCTTTCTTT	CSVDGQIDTEAFF
TRBV19	TRBJ1-1	.	few	TGTGCCAGTAGTATTCTACAGGGCGGGGCCCAAGGCGCTGAAGCTTTCTTT	CASSILQGGAQGAEAFF
TRBV18	TRBJ2-5	.	few	TGTGCCAGCTCACCACCTTCAGCACGCCAAGAGACCCAGTACTTC	CASSPPSARQETQYF
TRBV9	TRBJ2-5	.	many	TGTGCCAGCAGCGTCAGTAGGTTGATAGAGGAGACCCAGTACTTC	CASSVSRLIEETQYF
TRBV19	TRBJ1-2	.	few	TGTGCCAGTAGTACTCGACCCTATGGCTACACCTTC	CASSTRPYGYTF
TRBV4-3	TRBJ2-2	TRBD1	.	TGCGCCAGCAGCCAACGGGACAGGGGTTACTCCGGGGAGCTGTTTTTT	CASSQRDRGYSGELFF
TRBV7-6	TRBJ1-1	.	.	TGTGCCAGCAGCCGGGGAGACACTGAAGCTTTCTTT	CASSRGDTEAFF
TRBV7-3	TRBJ2-1	.	many	TGTGCCAGCAGCTTATTCGGGGCGGGGCGATCCAATGAGCAGTTCTTC	CASSLFGAGRSNEQFF
TRBV7-3	TRBJ1-6	.	.	TGTGCCAGCAGCAATACCGGGACCTCAAATTCACCCCTCCACTTT	CASSNTGTSNSPLHF
TRBV2	TRBJ1-2	.	.	TGTGCCAGCAGTGAACCGGACCAAGATGGCTACACCTTC	CASSEPDQDGYTF
TRBV7-6	TRBJ2-3	.	many	TGTGCCAGCAGCTTAGCGGGCATGGCGCAGTATTTT	CASSLAGMAQYF
TRBV7-8	TRBJ2-2	TRBD2	.	TGTGCCAGCAGCTTGCCAGCGGGACCCGGGGAGCTGTTTTTT	CASSLPAGPGELFF
TRBV18	TRBJ2-7	.	few	TGTGCCAGCTCACCAGGGACCTTCTCCTACGAGCAGTACTTC	CASSPGTFSYEQYF
TRBV27	TRBJ1-1	.	many	TGTGCCAGCAGTTCAACAGACTTGTATGAAGCTTTCTTT	CASSSTDLYEAFF